A selection of T cell receptor beta chains follows, all from one sample in a study of post-analysis software for immune sequencing data. TCRdb itself ran the PCR reads through MiXCR, one entry per CDR3 protein. The table shows around 400,000 distinct CDR3 sequences, with approximately 38% occurring only once. The sequenced material came from blood. Source of these receptors: a girl between 2 and 10 years old with multiple sclerosis. The conserved cysteine and the conserved F or W are not part of the CDR3 here. A D gene is named only where the DNA matches it firmly.

NA	TRBV7-2	TRBJ1-4	ASSLGATPNEKLF
NA	TRBV9	TRBJ2-1	ASSETPYNEQF
NA	TRBV18	TRBJ1-4	ASSLEGQGLEKLF
TRBD2	TRBV20-1	TRBJ2-5	SVREGQEAQY
NA	TRBV20-1	TRBJ2-7	SAGGGFLEQY
TRBD1	TRBV14	TRBJ1-6	ASSQQTGDIAPLH
NA	TRBV20-1	TRBJ2-1	SASLQVYNEQF
TRBD1	TRBV5-5	TRBJ2-5	ASSLAGTVYYQETQY
NA	TRBV24-1	TRBJ2-7	ATSGTDSYEQY
NA	TRBV15	TRBJ1-6	ATSRQLKGADSPLH
NA	TRBV5-1	TRBJ2-3	ASSLGDFADTQY
NA	TRBV15	TRBJ2-6	ATSRALGDSGANVLT
NA	TRBV6-2/TRBV6-3	TRBJ2-1	ASSYAGRAYYNEQF
NA	TRBV7-9	TRBJ2-3	ASSFHRPTDTQY
TRBD2	TRBV28	TRBJ2-1	ASSLIAGGDEQF
NA	TRBV29-1	TRBJ2-1	SVQPTGRNNEQF
TRBD1	TRBV5-1	TRBJ2-1	ASSLGLGDSSYNEQF
NA	TRBV20-1	TRBJ1-2	SATRQADYGYT
NA	TRBV6-5	TRBJ1-1	ASSYYYNTEAF
NA	TRBV9	TRBJ1-1	ASSVAAGANTEAF
NA	TRBV7-2	TRBJ1-1	ASSSGTGKKMNTEAF
NA	TRBV24-1	TRBJ2-1	ATSAALVNEQF
NA	TRBV20-1	TRBJ2-7	SAHGQNYEQY
TRBD2	TRBV4-3	TRBJ2-7	ASSQVGLGYEQY
TRBD2	TRBV11-2	TRBJ2-3	ASSLVSGGDTQY
TRBD2	TRBV28	TRBJ2-7	ASGWLAGPYEQY
NA	TRBV7-2	TRBJ2-3	ASSPRTEFTDTQY
TRBD2	TRBV15	TRBJ2-1	ATSSGSGTRDEQF
NA	TRBV6-5	TRBJ2-1	ASSSVGLGVEQF
TRBD2	TRBV9	TRBJ2-7	ASGGDEQY